The 15 T cell receptor beta chains listed next were all sequenced from one sample in a study of tumor and adjacent non-tumor tissue in lung cancer (dated by TCRdb to between 2017 and 2018). Preparation of the library involved multiplex PCR. The instrument given in TCRdb is Illumina HiSeq 2500. TCRbeta libraries were built by three rounds of nested PCR using primers (Table S4), following protocols modified from ARM-PCR. The raw public reads went through TCRdb reprocessing: fastp at Q25, MiXCR clone calling, in-frame beta chains kept. For every CDR3 protein sequence, its rows merge into one entry that carries the most common genes and DNA. The sample has approximately 120,000 distinct CDR3 sequences on record, around 57% of them singletons. Jointly, the top ten make up under 20% of the sample. Bulk unsorted tissue served as the source for RNA extraction, and RNA quality was assessed using a NanoDrop ND-1000 and an Agilent 2100. For the normal lung samples, distant non-tumor tissue was collected more than 3 cm away from the tumor edge.

Sequences were obtained from distant non-tumor lung tissue. The receptors were sampled from a man in his 60s with non-small cell lung cancer.

Comment on this clonotype: This could be a read error, since a much larger clone is one nucleotide away. This chain joins TRBV12-3 or TRBV12-4 and TRBJ2-1; D is unresolved. This CDR3 has 13 amino acids. V dropped 6 bases and J dropped 3 bases, with 9 bases sitting between them. This CDR3 is CASRMIGYNEQFF. In DNA, the CDR3 is TGTGCCAGCAGAATGATCGGCTACAATGAGCAGTTCTTC.

The chain has TRBV29-1 and TRBJ1-4, with no clear D. CDR3 length equals 14 residues. Germline V gives CDR1 SQVTM, CDR2 ANQGSEA. The CDR3 sequence: CSIASSGWAEKLFF. The DNA of the CDR3 is TGCAGTATTGCCTCGAGCGGTTGGGCGGAAAAACTGTTTTTT.

Ten or more counts support this clonotype. The gene calls are TRBV6-2 or TRBV6-3 and TRBJ2-4; 14 bases line up with TRBD2. Trimming cost V 5 bases and J 6 bases; bases outside gene matches: 6. The length of the CDR3 is 16 residues. Germline V gives CDR1 MNHEY, CDR2 SVGEGT. The CDR3 here is CASSPGLAGATNIQYF. The CDR3 coding sequence is TGTGCCAGCAGTCCGGGACTAGCGGGAGCTACAAACATTCAGTACTTC.

Regarding this clonotype: This may come from a read error, since a much larger clone is one base off. The chain is built from TRBV5-1 and TRBJ2-5; D unresolved. The CDR3 spans 15 residues. CDR1 and CDR2 (germline): SGHRS, YFSETQ. V was pared by 2 bases and J by 0 bases, with 11 bases between. The CDR3 bases are TGCGCCAGCAGCTTCACTAACGCCTACCAAGAGACCCAGTACTTC. Its translation: CASSFTNAYQETQYF.

The chain links TRBV6-5 to TRBJ2-7, with 7 bases that match TRBD1. The ends lost 9 bases at V and 2 bases at J; junction bases unmatched: 13. Germline V lookup: CDR1 MNHEY, CDR2 SVGAGI. The CDR3 spans 15 residues. CDR3 nucleotides: TGTGCCAGTTATAGGACAGGAGCCATTCCCTACGAGCAGTACTTC. This codes for CASYRTGAIPYEQYF.

A remark on this clonotype: One end of the junction varies from germline; a read error may be responsible. The V gene is TRBV6-2 or TRBV6-3, the J gene TRBJ1-2, with D unresolved. This CDR3 has 16 amino acids. CDR1 is MNHEY, CDR2 SVGEGT, per germline. CDR3 bases: TGTGCCCGCAGTTACTCGATGGGTAACGGTGATTATAGTTACACCTTC. This sequence encodes CARSYSMGNGDYSYTF.

This clonotype turned up a few times. The chain has TRBV11-2 and TRBJ2-4; D not resolved. The V gene lost 3 bases and the J gene lost 2 bases, with 8 bases spanning the gap. Germline V gives CDR1 SGHAT, CDR2 FQNNGV. This CDR3 is 14 amino acids long. CDR3 residues: CASSFDPTKNIQYF. DNA for the CDR3: TGTGCCAGCAGCTTTGATCCCACCAAAAACATTCAGTACTTC.

This clonotype was counted at least ten times. The chain has TRBV2 and TRBJ1-2; maybe TRBD1 (6 bases). The V end lost 2 bases, the J end lost 4 bases, and 17 bases lay between the germline ends. This CDR3 has 16 amino acids. CDR1 is SNHLY, CDR2 FYNNEI, per germline. The CDR3 DNA sequence: TGTGCCAGCAGTGAACGGGGGGGCGCAGACGTCTATGGCTACACCTTC. It encodes CASSERGGADVYGYTF.

Many counts were recorded for this clonotype. The rearrangement joins TRBV4-2 to TRBJ2-3; the D is unclear. The CDR3 spans 17 residues. Trimming cost V 0 bases and J 6 bases, with 19 bases left between them. Germline CDR1 is LGHNA and CDR2 is YNFKEQ. In DNA, the CDR3 is TGTGCCAGCAGCCAAGATATTGCCGCTCTTGGCTCTGATACGCAGTATTTT. This sequence encodes CASSQDIAALGSDTQYF.

This clonotype has a single count. The CDR3 does not end in the conserved phenylalanine or tryptophan, so this is likely a read error. The chain has TRBV6-6 and TRBJ2-3; 7 bases line up with TRBD2. Germline V CDR1 and CDR2: MNHNY, SVGAGI (reference sequence). The CDR3 covers 19 residues. This chain's CDR3 is CTSSYTATSELRETDTQYS. The CDR3 nucleotides read TGTACCAGCAGTTACACTGCAACTAGCGAACTAAGGGAGACAGATACGCAGTATTCT.

The chain couples TRBV4-3 to TRBJ1-4; D is unresolved. The CDR3 is made up of 16 amino acids. Germline-derived CDR1 and CDR2 are LGHNA and YSLEER. Trimming pared 0 bases from V and 7 bases from J, leaving 15 bases between. The DNA for the CDR3 is TGCGCCAGCAGCCAAGAAGTGGCGGGATGGGTTGAAAAACTGTTTTTT. Protein sequence: CASSQEVAGWVEKLFF.

This clonotype is medium-sized within its sample. The chain couples TRBV6-5 to TRBJ1-1; the D gene is possibly TRBD1 (5 bases). The germline V and J ends were trimmed by 6 bases and 3 bases, with 17 bases remaining between them. The CDR3 extends over 15 amino acids. Germline CDR1 MNHEY, CDR2 SVGAGI. CDR3 sequence (DNA): TGTGCCAGCAGCTCCAGGGCCCGGCTTGACACTGAAGCTTTCTTT. Encoded protein: CASSSRARLDTEAFF.

The chain has TRBV6-1 and TRBJ1-3; D is possibly TRBD1 (5 bases). Germline CDR1 is MNHNS and CDR2 is SASEGT. With 5 bases removed from V and 7 bases from J, the gap between germline ends came to 12 bases. The length of the CDR3 is 13 residues. The CDR3 DNA sequence: TGTGCCAGCAGTCCGGGACTTGGTAACACCATATATTTT. It encodes CASSPGLGNTIYF.

This chain links TRBV12-3 or TRBV12-4 with TRBJ2-2; 7 nucleotides line up with TRBD1. The CDR3 consists of 15 residues. The CDR3 bases are TGTGCTAGCTGTCCGCGGACAGGCAACACCGGGGAGCTGTTTTTT. Its translation: CASCPRTGNTGELFF.

Of note for this clonotype: The junction and the germline gene differ at one end; a read error may be behind it. The CDR3 loop reads CANSPLVGEHSGANVLTF. The CDR3 DNA reads as TGCGCCAACAGCCCCCTAGTGGGGGAGCACTCTGGGGCCAACGTCCTGACTTTC. This chain uses TRBV4-1 with TRBJ2-6, with D perhaps being TRBD1 or TRBD2 (5 bases each). CDR3 length: 18 amino acids. Germline V gene lookup returns CDR1 MGHRA and CDR2 YSYEKL.